The 22 T cell receptor beta chains below come from one sample, sequenced in a study of beta chain features in type 1 diabetes. The whole isolated RNA underwent reverse transcription, so sequencing captured expressed TCRB transcripts. Assay used: immunoSEQ multiplex PCR; TCRdb lists only in-frame clones, some missing. This sample yields about 230,000 clones, of which over 7.5% are seen a single time; around 0.031% belongs to the top ten. The source material was naive CD4+ T cells from blood. The receptors originated from a woman aged 18-29 years in good health.

The rearrangement links TRBV5-1 to TRBJ1-1; 7 bases line up with TRBD1. The CDR3 is 14 amino acids. Trimming at V came to 4 bases and at J to 4 bases, leaving 7 bases not matched to a gene. Germline CDR1 SGHRS, CDR2 YFSETQ. The CDR3 loop reads CASSTQGRATEAFF. As DNA, the CDR3 is TGCGCCAGCAGCACACAGGGGCGGGCCACTGAAGCTTTCTTT. The full variable domain, rest sourced from reference TRBV5-1 and TRBJ1-1, is KAGVTQTPRYLIKTRGQQVTLSCSPISGHRSVSWYQQTPGQGLQFLFEYFSETQRNKGNFPGRFSGRQFSNSRSEMNVSTLELGDSALYLCASSTQGRATEAFFGQGTRLTVV.

The J gene is TRBJ2-7, the V gene TRBV5-6; D might be TRBD2 (5 bases). Germline V gene data show CDR1 as SGHDT and CDR2 as YYEEEE. This CDR3 has 14 residues. The V and J ends lost 4 bases and 5 bases respectively, with 16 bases between them. CDR3 sequence reads: CASSPGRGRDEQYF. Written as DNA, the CDR3 is TGTGCCAGCAGCCCGGGTCGGGGAAGGGACGAGCAGTACTTC.

The V and J genes are TRBV7-9 and TRBJ2-7, with TRBD2 identical over 14 bases. The CDR3 has 16 residues. Trimming took 3 bases from V and 5 from J; bases not matched to a gene: 6. Per the germline V gene, CDR1 is SEHNR and CDR2 is FQNEAQ (reference sequence). The CDR3 DNA sequence: TGTGCCAGCAGCTTCGGGGCGGGACTAGCGGGAGACGAGCAGTACTTC. Residues: CASSFGAGLAGDEQYF.

This clone was seen more than once but under ten times. The chain couples TRBV2 to TRBJ2-5, with 11 positions matching TRBD2. V shed 8 bases and J 4 bases; nucleotides not matched to a gene: 9. The CDR3 spans 15 residues. Germline V CDR1 and CDR2: SNHLY, FYNNEI. The CDR3 DNA is TGTGCCAGCTTTGCTAGCGGGGGGCGGGTAGAGACCCAGTACTTC. Its translation: CASFASGGRVETQYF.

This clone was counted only a few times. The rearrangement uses TRBV27 and TRBJ2-1; TRBD2 matches at 10 bases. Looked up from germline, CDR1 is MNHEY and CDR2 is SMNVEV (reference sequence). V shed 6 bases and J 8 bases; nucleotides not matched to a gene: 10. The CDR3 length is 15 residues. In DNA, the CDR3 is TGTGCCAGCAGGGACTTTAGCGGGAGGTCCTATGAGCAGTTCTTC. It yields the protein CASRDFSGRSYEQFF.

The chain is built from TRBV25-1 and TRBJ2-1; tentatively, D is TRBD2 (5 bases). Germline V lookup: CDR1 MGHDK, CDR2 SYGVNS. The CDR3 runs 14 residues. V gave up 3 bases and J gave up 7 bases, with 13 bases separating them. CDR3 loop: CASSDPPQRNEQFF. The CDR3 bases are TGTGCCAGCAGTGACCCCCCGCAGCGGAATGAGCAGTTCTTC.

The rearrangement joins TRBV18 to TRBJ2-3, with D possibly matching TRBD1 (5 bases). The CDR3 contains 15 residues. Trimming shortened V by 4 bases and J by 0 bases, and 11 bases separated the two germline ends. The germline CDR1 and CDR2 sequences are KGHSH and LQKENI. The CDR3 DNA is TGTGCCAGCTCACAGAGACAGCCTAGCACAGATACGCAGTATTTT. Its translation: CASSQRQPSTDTQYF.

This clone occurred a few times. Other DNA sequences of this sample code for an identical CDR3. The rearrangement links TRBV28 to TRBJ2-5; possibly TRBD2 for D (6 bases). Between the trimmed V and J ends, which lost 3 bases and 2 bases, there was a span of 16 bases. The CDR3 is 16 residues long. Germline CDR1 is MDHEN and CDR2 is SYDVKM. Here the CDR3 reads CASSFWGLADQETQYF. DNA of the CDR3: TGTGCCAGCAGTTTCTGGGGACTGGCGGATCAAGAGACCCAGTACTTC.

The gene calls are TRBV20-1 and TRBJ1-2, with TRBD1 matching 9 bases. Trimming took 5 bases from V and 5 from J; bases not matched to a gene: 0. This CDR3 has 11 residues. Germline V lookup: CDR1 DFQATT, CDR2 SNEGSKA (reference sequence). The CDR3 protein is CSAGQGYGYTF. CDR3 nucleotides: TGCAGTGCTGGACAGGGGTATGGCTACACCTTC.

The sample holds many counts of this clone. CDR3 in amino acids: CASRLAGGKDTQYF. The CDR3 nucleotides are TGTGCCAGCCGTCTAGCGGGAGGGAAAGATACGCAGTATTTT. The V call is TRBV5-4, the J call TRBJ2-3, with 12 bases that match TRBD2. CDR3 size: 14 residues. Germline assignment: CDR1 SGHNT and CDR2 YYREEE (reference sequence). Trimming at V came to 7 bases and at J to 5 bases, leaving 5 bases not matched to a gene.

The chain combines TRBV5-1 with TRBJ2-7; perhaps TRBD1 as D (5 bases). V was clipped by 3 bases and J by 2 bases, with 9 bases between them. The CDR3 contains 13 residues. Germline CDR1 and CDR2: SGHRS and YFSETQ. The DNA for the CDR3 is TGCGCCAGCAGCTCGACAGAACCCTACGAGCAGTACTTC. Translation: CASSSTEPYEQYF.

This clone has a handful of counts. This chain joins TRBV2 and TRBJ1-4; D may be TRBD1 (5 bases). Germline V gene sequence: CDR1 SNHLY, CDR2 FYNNEI. The CDR3 loop spans 15 amino acids. V lost 3 bases and J lost 6, with 14 bases in between. CDR3 protein: CASSDFDRLDEKLFF. The CDR3 DNA reads TGTGCCAGCAGTGACTTTGACAGACTTGATGAAAAACTGTTTTTT.

The rearrangement uses TRBV4-1 and TRBJ2-2; 12 nucleotides line up with TRBD1. The V segment lost 0 bases and the J segment 5 bases; nucleotides outside the gene matches: 10. The CDR3 is 19 residues long. The V gene's germline CDR1 is MGHRA and CDR2 YSYEKL. The CDR3 here is CASSQEGQGASQWTGELFF. The DNA for the CDR3 is TGCGCCAGCAGCCAAGAGGGACAGGGGGCGTCCCAGTGGACCGGGGAGCTGTTTTTT.

This clone was recorded only once. V usage is TRBV6-5 and J usage is TRBJ1-5, with 7 bases identical to TRBD1. CDR3 length: 15 amino acids. Germline V lookup: CDR1 MNHEY, CDR2 SVGAGI. After removal of 10 bases from V and 0 bases from J, the junction contained 9 bases not matched to a gene. The CDR3 sequence: CATREGAYSNQPQHF. The CDR3, as DNA: TGTGCCACTCGGGAGGGGGCCTATAGCAATCAGCCCCAGCATTTT.

The chain uses TRBV25-1 and TRBJ1-2; 7 nucleotides align to TRBD1. Losses at the gene ends were 6 bases for V and 7 bases for J; bases not matched to a gene: 5. CDR1 and CDR2 (germline): MGHDK, SYGVNS. This CDR3 region has 12 residues. The CDR3 sequence is CASRQGKGGYTF. The CDR3 DNA follows: TGTGCCAGCAGACAGGGGAAGGGTGGCTACACCTTC.

This clone has a handful of counts. CDR3 sequence: CASRTGTTNEKLFF. DNA for the CDR3: TGTGCCAGCAGAACAGGGACAACTAATGAAAAACTGTTTTTT. The rearrangement links TRBV6-1 to TRBJ1-4, with D possibly TRBD1 on 6 matching bases. The germline CDR1 and CDR2 sequences are MNHNS and SASEGT. V lost 6 bases and J 0 bases, leaving 8 bases between the germline ends. CDR3 size: 14 residues.

The V and J genes are TRBV5-8 and TRBJ1-1, with D tentatively TRBD1 (5 bases). The germline V gene has CDR1 SGHTS and CDR2 YDEGEE. V shed 4 bases and J shed 6 bases, with 16 bases lying between them. The CDR3 runs 14 residues. CDR3 protein: CASSLSGGAAEAFF. CDR3 coding DNA: TGTGCCAGCAGCCTGAGTGGCGGGGCCGCTGAAGCTTTCTTT.

In this sample, this clone turned up a few times. The chain combines TRBV11-2 with TRBJ1-4, with TRBD1 identical over 9 bases. This CDR3 has 15 amino acids. After removal of 4 bases from V and 5 bases from J, the junction contained 5 bases not matched to a gene. Per germline, CDR1 SGHAT and CDR2 FQNNGV. Here the CDR3 reads CASSSEGQGNEKLFF. The CDR3 DNA reads as TGTGCCAGCAGCTCAGAAGGACAGGGGAATGAAAAACTGTTTTTT. The full variable domain, its missing parts supplied by reference TRBV11-2 and TRBJ1-4, is EAGVAQSPRYKIIEKRQSVAFWCNPISGHATLYWYQQILGQGPKLLIQFQNNGVVDDSQLPKDRFSAERLKGVDSTLKIQPAKLEDSAVYLCASSSEGQGNEKLFFGSGTQLSVL.

This clone was detected a few times. The V gene is TRBV29-1, the J gene TRBJ1-2; TRBD1 might be the D (6 bases). From germline, CDR1 is SQVTM and CDR2 ANQGSEA. The V and J ends lost 4 bases and 2 bases respectively, with 14 bases between them. This CDR3 comprises 14 residues. The chain's CDR3 is CSVGGGMGNYGYTF. The CDR3 region has the DNA TGCAGCGTTGGCGGGGGCATGGGGAACTATGGCTACACCTTC.

The chain couples TRBV11-1 to TRBJ1-1, with a possible D match to TRBD1 (5 bases). In germline, CDR1 is SGHAT, CDR2 FQDESV (reference sequence). The V end lost 5 bases, the J end lost 1 base, and 14 bases lay between the germline ends. The CDR3 loop spans 15 amino acids. As DNA, the CDR3 is TGTGCCAGCAGCCCCAAACCGCAGGGGAACACTGAAGCTTTCTTT. Its protein product is CASSPKPQGNTEAFF.

The chain joins TRBV6-1 to TRBJ2-1, with TRBD1 matching 11 bases. There are 15 residues in the CDR3. The V gene end was trimmed by 6 bases and the J gene end by 8 bases; junction bases not matched to a gene: 9. Looked up from germline, CDR1 is MNHNS and CDR2 is SASEGT. The CDR3 loop is CASRVDRGRVDEQFF. CDR3 bases: TGTGCCAGCAGAGTGGACAGGGGGCGGGTCGATGAGCAGTTCTTC.

The chain is built from TRBV6-5 and TRBJ1-6; TRBD1 matches at 11 bases. Germline lookup yields CDR1 MNHEY and CDR2 SVGAGI. V lost 5 bases, J lost 9 bases, and 3 bases stayed unmatched. The CDR3 extends over 14 amino acids. As DNA, the CDR3 is TGTGCCAGCAGTCCCGGGACAGGGGGTTCACCCCTCCACTTT. It translates to CASSPGTGGSPLHF.